This T cell receptor (beta chain) was recorded in a study of graft-versus-host responses after intestinal transplantation. Notes on the study in general: Recipient-marrow GvH clones were detected, some having first appeared in ileum or blood.

Note on this clone: Its antigen is unidentified.

This table comes from immunoSEQ multiplex PCR, and its TCRdb copy is limited to in-frame clones, with some not included. The sample yields 95,000 to 150,000 clones, approximately 95% seen once. Germline trimming cut 3 bases from V and 5 bases from J; bases unmatched to any gene: 10. The CDR3 contains 15 residues. The germline gives CDR1 SGHTA, CDR2 FQGTGA. The sample here was unstimulated CD8+ T cells sorted from spleen or lymph node cells, taken before intestinal transplant. V is TRBV7-3 and J is TRBJ2-7, with TRBD1 identical over 7 bases. The clonotype comes from a human donor who received an intestinal transplant. The CDR3 nucleotides are TGTGCCAGCAGCTTCTACAGGGGACATAAGGACGAGCAGTACTTC. Encoded protein: CASSFYRGHKDEQYF.